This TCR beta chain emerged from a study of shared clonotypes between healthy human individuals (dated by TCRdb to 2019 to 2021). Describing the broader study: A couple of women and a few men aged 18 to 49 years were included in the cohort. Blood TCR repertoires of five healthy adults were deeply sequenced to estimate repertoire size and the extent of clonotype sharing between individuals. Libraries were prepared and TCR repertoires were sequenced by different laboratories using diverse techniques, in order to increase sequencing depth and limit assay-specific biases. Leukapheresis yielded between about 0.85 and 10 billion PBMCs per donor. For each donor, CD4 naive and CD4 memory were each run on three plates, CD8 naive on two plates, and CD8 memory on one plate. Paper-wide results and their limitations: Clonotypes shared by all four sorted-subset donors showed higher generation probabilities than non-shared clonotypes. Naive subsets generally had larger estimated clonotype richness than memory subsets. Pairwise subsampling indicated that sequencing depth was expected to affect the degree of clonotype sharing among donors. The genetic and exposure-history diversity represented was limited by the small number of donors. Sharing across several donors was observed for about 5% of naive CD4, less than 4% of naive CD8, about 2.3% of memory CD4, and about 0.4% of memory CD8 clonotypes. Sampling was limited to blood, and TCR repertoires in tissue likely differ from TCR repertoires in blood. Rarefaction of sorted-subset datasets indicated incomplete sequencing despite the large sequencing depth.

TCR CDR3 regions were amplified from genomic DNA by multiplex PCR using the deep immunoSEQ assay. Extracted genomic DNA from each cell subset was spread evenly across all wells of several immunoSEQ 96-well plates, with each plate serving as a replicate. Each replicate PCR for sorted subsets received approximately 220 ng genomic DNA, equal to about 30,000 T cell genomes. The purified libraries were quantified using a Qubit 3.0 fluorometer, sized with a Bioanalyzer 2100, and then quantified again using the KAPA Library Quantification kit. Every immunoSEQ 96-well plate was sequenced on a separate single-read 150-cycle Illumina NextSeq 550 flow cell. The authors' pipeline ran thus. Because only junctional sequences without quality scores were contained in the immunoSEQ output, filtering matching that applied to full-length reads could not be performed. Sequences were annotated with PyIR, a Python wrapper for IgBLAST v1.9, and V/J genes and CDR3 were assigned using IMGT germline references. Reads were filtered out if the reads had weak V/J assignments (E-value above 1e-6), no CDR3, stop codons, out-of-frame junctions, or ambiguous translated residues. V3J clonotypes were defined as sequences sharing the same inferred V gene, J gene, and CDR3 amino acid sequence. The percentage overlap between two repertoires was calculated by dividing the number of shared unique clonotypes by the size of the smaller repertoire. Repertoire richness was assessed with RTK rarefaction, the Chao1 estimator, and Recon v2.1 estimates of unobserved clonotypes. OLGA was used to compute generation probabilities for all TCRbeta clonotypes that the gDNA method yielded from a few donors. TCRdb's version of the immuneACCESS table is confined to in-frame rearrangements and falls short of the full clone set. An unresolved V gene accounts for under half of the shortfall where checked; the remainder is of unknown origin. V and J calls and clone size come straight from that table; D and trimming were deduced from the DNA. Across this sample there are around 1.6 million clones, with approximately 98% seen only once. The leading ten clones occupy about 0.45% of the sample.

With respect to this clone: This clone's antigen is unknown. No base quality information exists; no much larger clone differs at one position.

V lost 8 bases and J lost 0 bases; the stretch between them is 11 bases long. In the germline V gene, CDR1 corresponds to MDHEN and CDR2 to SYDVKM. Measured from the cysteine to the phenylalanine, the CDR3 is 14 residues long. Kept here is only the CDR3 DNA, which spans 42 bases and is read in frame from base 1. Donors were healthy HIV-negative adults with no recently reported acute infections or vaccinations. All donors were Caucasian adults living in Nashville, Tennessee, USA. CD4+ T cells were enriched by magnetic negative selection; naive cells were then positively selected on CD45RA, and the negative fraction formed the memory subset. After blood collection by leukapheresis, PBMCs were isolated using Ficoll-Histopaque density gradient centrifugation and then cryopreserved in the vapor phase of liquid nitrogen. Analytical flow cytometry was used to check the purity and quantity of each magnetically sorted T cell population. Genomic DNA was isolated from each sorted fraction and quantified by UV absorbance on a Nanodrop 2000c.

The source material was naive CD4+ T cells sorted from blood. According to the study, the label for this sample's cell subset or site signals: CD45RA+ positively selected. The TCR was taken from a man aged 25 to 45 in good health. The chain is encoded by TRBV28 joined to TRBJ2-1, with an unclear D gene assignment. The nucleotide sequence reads TGTGCCAGCGGCCCGCCTATCTCCTACAATGAGCAGTTCTTC. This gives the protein CASGPPISYNEQFF. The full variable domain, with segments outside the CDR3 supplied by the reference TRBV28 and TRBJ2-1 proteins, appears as DVKVTQSSRYLVKRTGEKVFLECVQDMDHENMFWYRQDPGLGLRLIYFSYDVKMKEKGDIPEGYSVSREKKERFSLILESASTNQTSMYLCASGPPISYNEQFFGPGTRLTVL.